These T cell receptor beta chains were read from a single sample in a study of CD8+CD57+ T cells in acquired aplastic anemia. TCRdb used MiXCR to reprocess the reads, holding one entry per CDR3 protein. The table shows around 250,000 distinct CDR3 sequences, with 55% to 65% occurring only once. What was sequenced was sorted CD4+, CD8+, or CD8+CD57+ T cells (not recorded which) from PBMCs. The origin of the receptors is a human donor with severe aplastic anemia or a healthy control (not recorded which). Each CDR3 is given with its conserved first and last residue.

V | CDR3
TRBV20-1 | CSARDRGGELDYGYTF
TRBV10-1 | CASSGWTGAGEQYF
TRBV11-2 | CASSLLSVGTNEQFF
TRBV5-5 | CASSTEQGATEAFF
TRBV9 | CASSVLLGGGETQYF
TRBV12-3/TRBV12-4 | CASTRGTSGGAAQYF
TRBV29-1 | CSATTGGGRARSTEAFF
TRBV5-6 | CASSPGVSQIVYGYTF
TRBV7-2 | CASGQSYGYTF
TRBV9 | CASSPGGGLPSNTGELFF
TRBV2 | CASGRLAVNTGELFF
TRBV30 | CAWSASGGATDTQYF
TRBV7-6 | CASSLGPVAALFQETQYF
TRBV29-1 | CSVEVSGGEQYF
TRBV5-5 | CASSLVGGLYQPQHF
TRBV9 | CASSVVRSREGLYTEAFF
TRBV19 | CASRDREVGEQYF
TRBV6-5 | CASSFKTGNTEAFF
TRBV4-3 | CASGHPDRLEGGYTF
TRBV12-3/TRBV12-4 | CASSLGRLEQYF
TRBV7-2 | CASSLGTSGYNEQFF
TRBV20-1 | CSARDGHADSYYEQYF
TRBV10-2 | CASRGGGTNTGELFF
TRBV12-3/TRBV12-4 | CASRFGGGAYNEQFF
TRBV29-1 | CSVVGQRGGELFF
TRBV2 | CASRGGTSGGLSTDTQYF
TRBV7-2 | CASSLLTHRLNYGYTF
TRBV2 | CASIRQGARLAGAEQYF
TRBV19 | CASSMGRRTYEQYF
TRBV19 | CASSIGGTANYGYTF
TRBV7-8 | CALGDLSSYNEQFF
TRBV4-2 | CASSRTSGGTDTQYF
TRBV20-1 | CSAKQDRGYGYTF
TRBV9 | CASSVGTKTDTQYF
TRBV6-5 | CASSYNPGYEQYF
TRBV6-4 | CASRPRSQTKSWDYEQYF
TRBV9 | CASSVGLEETQYF
TRBV6-1 | CASSDQITFPDEQYF
TRBV24-1 | CATSDQDNTGELFF
TRBV7-8 | CASSLGNTGRQFF
TRBV20-1 | CSARDPAGPGTDTQYF
TRBV7-2 | CASSLAYRKTGTEAFF
TRBV5-5 | CASSIRQGRFTEQYF